Listed below are T cell receptor beta chains from one sample, sequenced in a study of T-cell reconstitution after alpha-beta-depleted transplantation in children. Each CDR3 protein gets one entry after TCRdb re-called the PCR reads with MiXCR. The top ten clones hold over 3.5% of a sample with 350,000 to 400,000 distinct CDR3 sequences, roughly 14% of them seen once. The sample in question was PBMCs, obtained from the stem cell graft. All receptors come from a human donor who donated a stem cell graft to a child with Fanconi anemia. Both conserved end residues are part of each CDR3. D genes are given only for firm matches. Clone size appears in some rows only: once, few, many, or a class for an expanded clone.

clone size	D gene	J gene	CDR3 length	V gene	CDR3 DNA	CDR3 protein
many	TRBD1	TRBJ2-4	13	TRBV2	TGTGCCAGCAGTCCGGACAGGGGACACATTCAGTACTTC	CASSPDRGHIQYF
many	TRBD1	TRBJ1-5	16	TRBV12-3/TRBV12-4	TGTGCCAGCAGGGGGGACAGGGGTTTTGGTAATCAGCCCCAGCATTTT	CASRGDRGFGNQPQHF
.	TRBD2	TRBJ2-3	18	TRBV10-2	TGCGCCACCCTTCCACTAGCGGGGGGTACCAAAGCCACAGATACGCAGTATTTT	CATLPLAGGTKATDTQYF
.	.	TRBJ1-1	14	TRBV5-1	TGCGCCAGCAGCGGCGGGGGATTGGGCACTGAAGCTTTCTTT	CASSGGGLGTEAFF
few	TRBD2	TRBJ2-1	15	TRBV28	TGTGCCAGCAGTACCAGCGGGGGGGCCCACTATGAGCAGTTCTTC	CASSTSGGAHYEQFF
few	.	TRBJ2-3	16	TRBV20-1	TGCAGTGCCGTAAGACCGGGTCTGGCCCCACCAGATACGCAGTATTTT	CSAVRPGLAPPDTQYF
few	TRBD1	TRBJ1-2	14	TRBV28	TGTGCCAGCAGTAACTCAGACAGGGCCTATGGCTACACCTTC	CASSNSDRAYGYTF
.	TRBD2	TRBJ2-1	18	TRBV6-1	TGTGCCAGCAGCCGAAACATCATTAGCGGGGGGTCCTACAATGAGCAGTTCTTC	CASSRNIISGGSYNEQFF
.	.	TRBJ1-1	14	TRBV11-2	TGTGCCAGCACCCAAGGGAGGGGAGGCTTTGAAGCTTTCTTT	CASTQGRGGFEAFF
few	TRBD1	TRBJ2-4	17	TRBV4-3	TGCGCCAGCAGCCAAGGGACAGGGGTAGGAGCCAAAAACATTCAGTACTTC	CASSQGTGVGAKNIQYF
many	.	TRBJ1-5	13	TRBV12-3/TRBV12-4	TGTGCCAGCAGTTTAGGACAGGCCGATCCCCAGCATTTT	CASSLGQADPQHF
.	.	TRBJ1-6	12	TRBV12-3/TRBV12-4	TGTGCCAGCGGCAGGGAGAATTCACCCCTCCACTTT	CASGRENSPLHF
.	TRBD2	TRBJ2-2	15	TRBV20-1	TGCAGTGCTAGCATCCCGGGACTAGCGACCGGGGAGCTGTTTTTT	CSASIPGLATGELFF
many	TRBD1	TRBJ1-2	15	TRBV5-1	TGCGCCAGCAGCCTGGATGGGACAGGGATCTATGGCTACACCTTC	CASSLDGTGIYGYTF
.	.	TRBJ1-5	15	TRBV16	TGTGCCAGCACCACCTCGGCAGGTCTCAATCAGCCCCAGCATTTT	CASTTSAGLNQPQHF
few	TRBD2	TRBJ2-2	16	TRBV6-2/TRBV6-3	TGTGCCAGCAGGACGGGGGGACGCGCTGGCACCGGGGAGCTGTTTTTT	CASRTGGRAGTGELFF
.	.	TRBJ2-1	15	TRBV5-1	TGCGCCAGCAGCTTGGCCAGCCGCAGCTACAATGAGCAGTTCTTC	CASSLASRSYNEQFF
many	TRBD1	TRBJ2-7	14	TRBV5-1	TGCGCCAGCGGACAGGGTGATTTTGCAGGGGAGCAGTACTTC	CASGQGDFAGEQYF
few	.	TRBJ2-5	14	TRBV20-1	TGCAGTGCTAGAGGGGGACATACTCAAGAGACCCAGTACTTC	CSARGGHTQETQYF
once	TRBD1	TRBJ2-5	14	TRBV15	TGTGCCACCAGCAGAGGAGGGGGCGCTGAGACCCAGTACTTC	CATSRGGGAETQYF
few	.	TRBJ1-1	12	TRBV12-3/TRBV12-4	TGTGCCAGCAGCGACCTACGGGGGTGGGTTTTCTTT	CASSDLRGWVFF
.	TRBD1	TRBJ2-1	16	TRBV10-3	TGTGCCATCAGTCGAACCCCGACAGGGTTGGGCAATGAGCAGTTCTTC	CAISRTPTGLGNEQFF
few	TRBD2	TRBJ2-2	15	TRBV6-1	TGTGCCAGCAGCTCGGGGGGGCCGGACACCGGGGAGCTGTTTTTT	CASSSGGPDTGELFF
few	.	TRBJ1-5	17	TRBV4-3	TGCGCCAGCAGCCAAGAGTTTGCGGGTCCCAATGGGAAGCCCCAGCATTTT	CASSQEFAGPNGKPQHF
.	.	TRBJ2-5	13	TRBV7-9	TGTGCCAGCAGCTTAGCAGCGGGAGAGACCCAGTACTTC	CASSLAAGETQYF
few	TRBD2	TRBJ2-5	13	TRBV20-1	TGCAGTGCTTCTGGCGGGGGGCAAGAGACCCAGTACTTC	CSASGGGQETQYF
many	.	TRBJ1-2	13	TRBV5-1	TGCGCCAGCAGCTTGTCAGGGGACTATGGCTACACCTTC	CASSLSGDYGYTF
many	.	TRBJ2-5	12	TRBV28	TGTGCCAGCAGTTTATCACAGGACCCCCAGTACTTC	CASSLSQDPQYF
once	.	TRBJ2-6	15	TRBV5-1	TGCGCCAGCAGCTCGACCAACTCTGGGGCCAACGTCCTGACTTTC	CASSSTNSGANVLTF
.	.	TRBJ1-3	16	TRBV6-5	TGTGCCAGCAGTCTTACCGGGACCCTTCCTGGAAACACCATATATTTT	CASSLTGTLPGNTIYF
.	.	TRBJ1-2	15	TRBV5-1	TGCGCCAGCAGCTTCGGTAGGGAGAGGAGCTATGGCTACACCTTC	CASSFGRERSYGYTF
many	TRBD1	TRBJ1-1	14	TRBV6-5	TGTGCCAGCAGTTACTCAGGACAGGTGACTGAAGCTTTCTTT	CASSYSGQVTEAFF
.	.	TRBJ2-5	14	TRBV18	TGTGCCAGCTCACCATCAGCAACAGGGGAGACCCAGTACTTC	CASSPSATGETQYF
many	TRBD1	TRBJ2-7	14	TRBV5-1	TGCGCCAGCAGCCAGGACAGGGTAAGAGGCGAGCAGTACTTC	CASSQDRVRGEQYF
.	TRBD1	TRBJ2-7	15	TRBV20-1	TGCAGTGCTAGAGATTTTGGACAGGGTGGGTACGAGCAGTACTTC	CSARDFGQGGYEQYF
few	TRBD1	TRBJ1-2	14	TRBV5-1	TGCGCCAGCAGCTCTGACAGGGGGACCTATGGCTACACCTTC	CASSSDRGTYGYTF
.	.	TRBJ2-3	13	TRBV29-1	TGCAGCCAAAGCGGACAGACCACAGATACGCAGTATTTT	CSQSGQTTDTQYF
many	.	TRBJ2-2	15	TRBV7-7	TGTGCTAGCAGCTCCGGGACCCTGAACACCGGGGAGCTGTTTTTT	CASSSGTLNTGELFF
many	.	TRBJ1-2	13	TRBV29-1	TGCAGCGTTGAGGTTGGAGGGGTGAGGGGCTACACCTTC	CSVEVGGVRGYTF
many	.	TRBJ1-1	13	TRBV6-5	TGTGCCAGCAGTTACTCGAAGGGCACTGAAGCTTTCTTT	CASSYSKGTEAFF